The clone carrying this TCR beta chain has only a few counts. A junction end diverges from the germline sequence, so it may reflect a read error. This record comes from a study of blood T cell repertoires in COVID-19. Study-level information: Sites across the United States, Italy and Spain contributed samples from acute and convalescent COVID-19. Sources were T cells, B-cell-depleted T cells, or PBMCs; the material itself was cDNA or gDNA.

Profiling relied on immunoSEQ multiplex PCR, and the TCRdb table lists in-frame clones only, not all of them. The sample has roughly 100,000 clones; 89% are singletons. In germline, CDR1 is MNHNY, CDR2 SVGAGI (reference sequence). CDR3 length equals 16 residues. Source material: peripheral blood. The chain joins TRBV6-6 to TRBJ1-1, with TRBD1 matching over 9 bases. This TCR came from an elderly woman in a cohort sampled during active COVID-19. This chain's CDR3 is CASSYTKQGANAEAFF. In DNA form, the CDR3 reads TGTGCCAGCAGTTACACTAAACAGGGGGCGAACGCTGAAGCTTTCTTT.